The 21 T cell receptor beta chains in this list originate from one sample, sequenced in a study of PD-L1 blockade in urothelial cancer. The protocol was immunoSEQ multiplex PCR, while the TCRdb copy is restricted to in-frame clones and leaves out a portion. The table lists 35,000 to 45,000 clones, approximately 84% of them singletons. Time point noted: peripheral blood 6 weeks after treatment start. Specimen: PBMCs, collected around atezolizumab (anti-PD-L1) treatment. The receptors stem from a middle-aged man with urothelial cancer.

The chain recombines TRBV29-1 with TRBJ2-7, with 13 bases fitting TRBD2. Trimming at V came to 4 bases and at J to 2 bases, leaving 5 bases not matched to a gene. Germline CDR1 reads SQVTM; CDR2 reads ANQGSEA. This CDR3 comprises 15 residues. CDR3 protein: CSVAPGLAGPYEQYF. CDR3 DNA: TGCAGCGTTGCTCCGGGACTAGCGGGACCCTACGAGCAGTACTTC.

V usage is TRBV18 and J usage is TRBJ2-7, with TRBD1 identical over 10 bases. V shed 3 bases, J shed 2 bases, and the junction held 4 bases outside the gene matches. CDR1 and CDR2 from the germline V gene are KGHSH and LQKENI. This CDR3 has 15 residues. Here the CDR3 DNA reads TGTGCCAGCTCACCTGGGACAGGGGAGGCCTACGAGCAGTACTTC. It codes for CASSPGTGEAYEQYF.

CDR3 region: CASSVGTGARAGANVLTF. Written as DNA, the CDR3 is TGTGCCAGCAGCGTCGGTACAGGGGCGCGAGCCGGGGCCAACGTCCTGACTTTC. This chain links TRBV9 with TRBJ2-6; 7 bases fit TRBD1. Germline assignment: CDR1 SGDLS and CDR2 YYNGEE. J lost 4 bases, V lost 2 bases, and 12 bases had no gene match. The CDR3 extends over 18 amino acids.

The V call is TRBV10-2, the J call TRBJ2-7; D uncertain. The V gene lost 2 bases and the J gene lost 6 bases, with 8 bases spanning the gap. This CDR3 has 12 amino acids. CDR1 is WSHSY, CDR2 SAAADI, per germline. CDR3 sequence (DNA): TGCGCCAGCAGTGAGCTACCCACCGAGCAGTACTTC. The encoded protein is CASSELPTEQYF.

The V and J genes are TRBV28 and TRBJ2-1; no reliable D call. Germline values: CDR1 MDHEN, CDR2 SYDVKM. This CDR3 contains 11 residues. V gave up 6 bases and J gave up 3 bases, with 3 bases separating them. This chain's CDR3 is CASSYYNEQFF. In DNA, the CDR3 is TGTGCCAGCAGCTACTACAATGAGCAGTTCTTC.

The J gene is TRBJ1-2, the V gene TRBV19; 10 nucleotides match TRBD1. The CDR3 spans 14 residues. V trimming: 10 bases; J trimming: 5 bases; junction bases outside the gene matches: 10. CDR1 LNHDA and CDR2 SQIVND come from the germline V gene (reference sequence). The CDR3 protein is CATRTGGTFYGYTF. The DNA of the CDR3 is TGTGCCACCAGGACAGGGGGGACATTTTATGGCTACACCTTC. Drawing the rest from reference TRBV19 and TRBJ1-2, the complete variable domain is DGGITQSPKYLFRKEGQNVTLSCEQNLNHDAMYWYRQDPGQGLRLIYYSQIVNDFQKGDIAEGYSVSREKKESFPLTVTSAQKNPTAFYLCATRTGGTFYGYTFGSGTRLTVV.

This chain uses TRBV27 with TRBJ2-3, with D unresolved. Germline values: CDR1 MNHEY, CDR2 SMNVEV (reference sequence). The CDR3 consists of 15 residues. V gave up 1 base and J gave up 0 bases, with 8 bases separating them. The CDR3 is CASSLYPVSTDTQYF. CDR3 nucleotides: TGTGCCAGCAGTTTATACCCAGTCAGCACAGATACGCAGTATTTT.

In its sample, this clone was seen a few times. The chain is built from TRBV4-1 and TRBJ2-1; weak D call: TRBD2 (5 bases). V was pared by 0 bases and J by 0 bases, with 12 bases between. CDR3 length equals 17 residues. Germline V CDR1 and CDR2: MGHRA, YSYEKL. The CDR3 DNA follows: TGCGCCAGCAGCCAAGACCGACGGAGGAGCTCCTACAATGAGCAGTTCTTC. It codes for CASSQDRRRSSYNEQFF.

In DNA form, the CDR3 reads TGTGCCAATCAGGGCGGCGGCTATGGCTACACCTTC. It translates to CANQGGGYGYTF. The V call is TRBV28, the J call TRBJ1-2; a weak D match, TRBD1 (5 bases). Germline-derived CDR1 and CDR2 are MDHEN and SYDVKM. Trimming took off 10 bases at V and 4 bases at J, with 13 bases between the two ends. CDR3 length equals 12 residues.

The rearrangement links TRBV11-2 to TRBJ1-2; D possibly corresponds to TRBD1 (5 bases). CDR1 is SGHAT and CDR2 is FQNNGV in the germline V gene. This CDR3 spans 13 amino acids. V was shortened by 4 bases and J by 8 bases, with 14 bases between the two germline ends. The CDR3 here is CASSSLRTPGYTF. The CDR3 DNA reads TGTGCCAGCAGCTCCCTCCGGACACCAGGCTACACCTTC.

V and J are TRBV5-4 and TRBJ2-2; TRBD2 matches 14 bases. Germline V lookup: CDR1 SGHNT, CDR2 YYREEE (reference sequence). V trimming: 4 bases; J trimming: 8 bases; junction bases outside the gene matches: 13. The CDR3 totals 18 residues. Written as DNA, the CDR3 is TGTGCCAGCAGCCGGGACAGGGGACTAGCGGGAGTTGGTGGGGAGCTGTTTTTT. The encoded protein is CASSRDRGLAGVGGELFF.

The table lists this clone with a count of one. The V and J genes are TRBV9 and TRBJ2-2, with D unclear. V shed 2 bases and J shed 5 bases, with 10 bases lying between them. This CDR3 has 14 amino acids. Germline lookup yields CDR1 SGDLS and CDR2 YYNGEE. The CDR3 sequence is CASSVGQMTGELFF. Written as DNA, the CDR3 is TGTGCCAGCAGCGTTGGGCAGATGACCGGGGAGCTGTTTTTT. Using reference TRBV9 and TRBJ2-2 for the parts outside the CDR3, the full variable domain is DSGVTQTPKHLITATGQRVTLRCSPRSGDLSVYWYQQSLDQGLQFLIQYYNGEERAKGNILERFSAQQFPDLHSELNLSSLELGDSALYFCASSVGQMTGELFFGEGSRLTVL.

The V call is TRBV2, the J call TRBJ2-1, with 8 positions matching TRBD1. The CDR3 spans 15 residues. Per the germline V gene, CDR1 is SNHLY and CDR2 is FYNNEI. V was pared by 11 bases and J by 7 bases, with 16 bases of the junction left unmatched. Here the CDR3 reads CAALPRQGATNEQFF. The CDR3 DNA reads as TGTGCCGCTCTCCCGCGGCAGGGGGCGACGAATGAGCAGTTCTTC.

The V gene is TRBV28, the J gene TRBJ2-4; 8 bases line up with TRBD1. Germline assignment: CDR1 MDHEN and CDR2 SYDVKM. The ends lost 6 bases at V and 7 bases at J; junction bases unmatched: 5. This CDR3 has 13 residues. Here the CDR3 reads CASRLDRANIQYF. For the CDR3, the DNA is TGTGCCAGCAGGCTGGACAGGGCCAACATTCAGTACTTC. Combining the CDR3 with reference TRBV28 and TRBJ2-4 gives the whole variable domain DVKVTQSSRYLVKRTGEKVFLECVQDMDHENMFWYRQDPGLGLRLIYFSYDVKMKEKGDIPEGYSVSREKKERFSLILESASTNQTSMYLCASRLDRANIQYFGAGTRLSVL.

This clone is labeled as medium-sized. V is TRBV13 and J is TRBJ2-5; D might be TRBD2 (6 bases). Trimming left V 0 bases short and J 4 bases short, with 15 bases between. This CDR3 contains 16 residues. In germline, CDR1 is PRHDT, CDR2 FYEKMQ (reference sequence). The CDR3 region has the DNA TGTGCCAGCAGCTTAGGTCACTCGTGGGGAGGAGAGACCCAGTACTTC. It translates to CASSLGHSWGGETQYF. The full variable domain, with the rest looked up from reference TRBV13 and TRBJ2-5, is AAGVIQSPRHLIKEKRETATLKCYPIPRHDTVYWYQQGPGQDPQFLISFYEKMQSDKGSIPDRFSAQQFSDYHSELNMSSLELGDSALYFCASSLGHSWGGETQYFGPGTRLLVL.

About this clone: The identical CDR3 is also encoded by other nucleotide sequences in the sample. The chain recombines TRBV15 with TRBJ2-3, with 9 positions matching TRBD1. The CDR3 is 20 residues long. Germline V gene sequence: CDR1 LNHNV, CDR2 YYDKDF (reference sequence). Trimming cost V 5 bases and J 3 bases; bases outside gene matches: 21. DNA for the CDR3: TGTGCCACCAGCCCGACCGTGGGACAGGGAAGGGGAAGAATGACAGATACGCAGTATTTT. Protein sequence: CATSPTVGQGRGRMTDTQYF.

CDR3 residues: CASSRGTEAFF. CDR3 sequence (DNA): TGTGCCAGCAGTCGGGGCACTGAAGCTTTCTTT. The V call is TRBV25-1, the J call TRBJ1-1; no firm D call. Trimming removed 5 bases at V and 4 bases at J, with 5 bases between. CDR1 is MGHDK and CDR2 is SYGVNS in the germline V gene. CDR3 size: 11 residues. Looking up the rest from reference TRBV25-1 and TRBJ1-1 gives the full variable domain: EADIYQTPRYLVIGTGKKITLECSQTMGHDKMYWYQQDPGMELHLIHYSYGVNSTEKGDLSSESTVSRIRTEHFPLTLESARPSHTSQYLCASSRGTEAFFGQGTRLTVV.

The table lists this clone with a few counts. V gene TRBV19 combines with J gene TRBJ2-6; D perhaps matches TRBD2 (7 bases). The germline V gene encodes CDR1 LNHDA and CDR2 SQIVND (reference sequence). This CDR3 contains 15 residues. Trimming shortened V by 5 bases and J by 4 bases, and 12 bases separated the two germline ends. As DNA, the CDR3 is TGTGCCAGTAGTTGGGGGGGCGCAGGGGCCAACGTCCTGACTTTC. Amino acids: CASSWGGAGANVLTF.

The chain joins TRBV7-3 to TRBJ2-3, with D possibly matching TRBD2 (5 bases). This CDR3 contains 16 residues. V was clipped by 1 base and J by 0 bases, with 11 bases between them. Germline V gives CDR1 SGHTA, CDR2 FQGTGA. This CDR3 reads CASSLNPRGSTDTQYF. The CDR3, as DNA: TGTGCCAGCAGCTTAAATCCCCGCGGGAGCACAGATACGCAGTATTTT.

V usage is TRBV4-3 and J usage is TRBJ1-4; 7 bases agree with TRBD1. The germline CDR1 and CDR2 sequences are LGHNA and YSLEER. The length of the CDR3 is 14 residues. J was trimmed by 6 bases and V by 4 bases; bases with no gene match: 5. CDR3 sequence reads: CASSPQGEDEKLFF. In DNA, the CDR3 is TGCGCCAGCAGCCCCCAGGGGGAAGATGAAAAACTGTTTTTT.

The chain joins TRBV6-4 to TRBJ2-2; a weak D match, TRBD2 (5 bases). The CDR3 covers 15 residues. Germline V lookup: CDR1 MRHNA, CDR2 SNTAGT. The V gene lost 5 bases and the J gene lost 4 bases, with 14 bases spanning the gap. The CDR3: CASSLNGMFTGELFF. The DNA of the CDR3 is TGTGCCAGCAGTTTAAACGGGATGTTCACCGGGGAGCTGTTTTTT.